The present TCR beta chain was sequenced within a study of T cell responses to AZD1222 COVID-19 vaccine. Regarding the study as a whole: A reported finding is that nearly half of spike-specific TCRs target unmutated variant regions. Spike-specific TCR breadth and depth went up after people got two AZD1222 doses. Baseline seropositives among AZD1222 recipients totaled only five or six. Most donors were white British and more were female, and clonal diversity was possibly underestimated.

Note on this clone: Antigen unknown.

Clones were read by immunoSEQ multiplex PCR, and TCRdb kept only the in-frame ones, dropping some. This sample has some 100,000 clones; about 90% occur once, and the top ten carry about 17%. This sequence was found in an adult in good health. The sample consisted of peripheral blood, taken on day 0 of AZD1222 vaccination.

The CDR3 spells CASSLAVRGGSKETQYF. CDR3 nucleotide sequence: TGTGCCAGCAGCTTAGCGGTCCGAGGCGGGAGCAAAGAGACCCAGTACTTC. The rearrangement links TRBV7-9 to TRBJ2-5, with 7 nucleotides matching TRBD2. This CDR3 is 17 amino acids long. The V segment lost 0 bases and the J segment 3 bases; nucleotides outside the gene matches: 10. Germline V gene data show CDR1 as SEHNR and CDR2 as FQNEAQ (reference sequence).